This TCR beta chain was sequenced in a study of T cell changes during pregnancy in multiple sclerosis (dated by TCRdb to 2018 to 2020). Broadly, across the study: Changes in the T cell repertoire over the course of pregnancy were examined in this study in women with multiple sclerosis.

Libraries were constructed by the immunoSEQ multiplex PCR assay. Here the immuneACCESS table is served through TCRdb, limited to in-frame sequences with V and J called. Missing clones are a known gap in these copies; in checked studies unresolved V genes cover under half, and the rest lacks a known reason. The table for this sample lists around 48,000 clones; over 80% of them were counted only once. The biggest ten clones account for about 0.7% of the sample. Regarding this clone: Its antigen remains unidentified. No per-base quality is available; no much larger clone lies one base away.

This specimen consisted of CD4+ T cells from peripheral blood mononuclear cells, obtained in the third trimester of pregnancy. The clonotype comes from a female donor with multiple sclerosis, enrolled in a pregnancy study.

The DNA reads as follows: TGTGCCAGCAGCTTCCGGACAGTACCCTACGAGCAGTACTTC. Its translation reads: CASSFRTVPYEQYF. Here the chain combines TRBV11-2 and TRBJ2-7; a tentative D match to TRBD1 spans 6 bases. From a lookup of the germline V gene, CDR1 and CDR2 are SGHAT and FQNNGV. The CDR3 sequence holds 14 residues, the cysteine and phenylalanine included. The kept DNA is CDR3 alone, 42 bases in frame from the first base. At the junction V is shortened by 3 bases and J by 2 bases, with 11 bases in between.